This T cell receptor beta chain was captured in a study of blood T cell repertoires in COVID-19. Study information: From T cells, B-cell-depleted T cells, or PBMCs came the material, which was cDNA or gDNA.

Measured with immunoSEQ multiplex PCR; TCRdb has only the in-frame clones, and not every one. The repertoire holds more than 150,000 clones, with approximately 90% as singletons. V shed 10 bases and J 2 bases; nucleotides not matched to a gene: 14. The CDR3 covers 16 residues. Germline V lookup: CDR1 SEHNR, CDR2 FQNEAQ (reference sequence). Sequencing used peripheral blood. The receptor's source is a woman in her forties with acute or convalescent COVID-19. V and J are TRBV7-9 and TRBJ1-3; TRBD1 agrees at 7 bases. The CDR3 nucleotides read TGTGCCACATTCCATGACGCAACAGGGGCTGGAAACACCATATATTTT. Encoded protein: CATFHDATGAGNTIYF.